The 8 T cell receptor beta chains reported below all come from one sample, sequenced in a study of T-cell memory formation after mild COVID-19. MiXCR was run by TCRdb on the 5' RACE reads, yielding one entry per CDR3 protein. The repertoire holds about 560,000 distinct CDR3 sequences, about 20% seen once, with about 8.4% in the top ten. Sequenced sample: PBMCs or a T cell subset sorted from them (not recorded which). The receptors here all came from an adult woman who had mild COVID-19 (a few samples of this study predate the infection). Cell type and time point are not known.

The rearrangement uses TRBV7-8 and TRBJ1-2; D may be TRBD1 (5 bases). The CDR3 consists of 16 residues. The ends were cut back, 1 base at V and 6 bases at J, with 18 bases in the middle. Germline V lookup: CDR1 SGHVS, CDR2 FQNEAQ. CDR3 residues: CASSLGRRGRLDGYTF. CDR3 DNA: TGTGCCAGCAGCTTAGGACGACGGGGGAGGCTGGATGGCTACACCTTC. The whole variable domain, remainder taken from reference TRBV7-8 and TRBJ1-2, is GAGVSQSPRYKVAKRGQDVALRCDPISGHVSLFWYQQALGQGPEFLTYFQNEAQLDKSGLPSDRFFAERPEGSVSTLKIQRTQQEDSAVYLCASSLGRRGRLDGYTFGSGTRLTVV.

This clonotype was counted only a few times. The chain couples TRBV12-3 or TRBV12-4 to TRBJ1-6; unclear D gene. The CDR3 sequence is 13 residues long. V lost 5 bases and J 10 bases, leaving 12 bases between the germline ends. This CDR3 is CASSQLAESPLHF. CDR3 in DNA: TGTGCCAGCAGTCAATTAGCTGAGTCACCCCTCCACTTT.

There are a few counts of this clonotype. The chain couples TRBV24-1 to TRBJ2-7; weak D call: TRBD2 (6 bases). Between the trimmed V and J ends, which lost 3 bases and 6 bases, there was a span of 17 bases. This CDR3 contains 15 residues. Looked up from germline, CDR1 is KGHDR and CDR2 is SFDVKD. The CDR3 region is CATSDTPPGLGEQYF. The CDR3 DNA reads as TGTGCCACCAGTGATACCCCGCCGGGACTTGGCGAGCAGTACTTC.

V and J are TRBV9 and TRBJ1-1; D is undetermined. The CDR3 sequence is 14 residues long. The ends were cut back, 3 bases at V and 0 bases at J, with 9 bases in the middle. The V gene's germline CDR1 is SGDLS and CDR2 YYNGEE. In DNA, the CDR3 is TGTGCCAGCAGCGCTCAAGCTGTGAACACTGAAGCTTTCTTT. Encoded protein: CASSAQAVNTEAFF.

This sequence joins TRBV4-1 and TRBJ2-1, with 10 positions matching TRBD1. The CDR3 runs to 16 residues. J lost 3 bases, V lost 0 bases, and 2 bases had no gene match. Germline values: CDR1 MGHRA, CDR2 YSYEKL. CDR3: CASSQEGDRGYNEQFF. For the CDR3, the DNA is TGCGCCAGCAGCCAAGAGGGGGACAGGGGCTACAATGAGCAGTTCTTC.

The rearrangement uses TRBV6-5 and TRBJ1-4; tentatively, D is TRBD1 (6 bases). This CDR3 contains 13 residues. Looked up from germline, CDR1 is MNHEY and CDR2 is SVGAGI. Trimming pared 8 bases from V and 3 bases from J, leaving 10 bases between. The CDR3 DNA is TGTGCCAGCCGGTCAGGGGCTAATGAAAAACTGTTTTTT. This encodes CASRSGANEKLFF.

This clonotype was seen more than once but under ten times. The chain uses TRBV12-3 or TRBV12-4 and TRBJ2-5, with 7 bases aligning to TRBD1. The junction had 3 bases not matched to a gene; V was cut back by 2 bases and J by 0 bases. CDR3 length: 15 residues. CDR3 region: CASSLSGTDQETQYF. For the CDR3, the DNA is TGTGCCAGCAGTTTAAGTGGGACAGACCAAGAGACCCAGTACTTC.

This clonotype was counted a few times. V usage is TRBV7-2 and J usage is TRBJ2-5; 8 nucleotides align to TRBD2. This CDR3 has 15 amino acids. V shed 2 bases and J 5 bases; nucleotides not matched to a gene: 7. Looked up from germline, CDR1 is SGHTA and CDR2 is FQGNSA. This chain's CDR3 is CASSLSGRGGETQYF. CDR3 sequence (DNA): TGTGCCAGCAGCTTAAGCGGGAGAGGTGGTGAGACCCAGTACTTC.